Shown below are 9 T cell receptor beta chains from a single sample sequenced in a study of blood T cell repertoires in COVID-19. The table came from immunoSEQ multiplex PCR; TCRdb's copy has only in-frame clones and leaves some out. The data hold some 490,000 clones, with approximately 85% observed a single time. The sequenced sample consisted of peripheral blood. These receptors were collected from a human donor in a cohort sampled during active COVID-19.

The chain recombines TRBV28 with TRBJ2-1; 8 nucleotides agree with TRBD1. CDR1 and CDR2 (germline): MDHEN, SYDVKM. After removal of 6 bases from V and 9 bases from J, the junction contained 10 bases not matched to a gene. The CDR3 contains 14 residues. The CDR3 spells CASRFETGASEQFF. In nucleotides, the CDR3 is TGTGCCAGCAGATTCGAGACAGGGGCAAGTGAGCAGTTCTTC.

The chain carries TRBV7-3 and TRBJ2-7, with 10 bases identical to TRBD2. CDR3 length equals 15 residues. J gave up 0 bases and V 5 bases, and 4 bases lay outside the gene matches. Germline CDR1 is SGHTA and CDR2 is FQGTGA. This CDR3 reads CASSPSGGSSYEQYF. In nucleotides, the CDR3 is TGTGCCAGCAGCCCTAGCGGGGGAAGCTCCTACGAGCAGTACTTC. Drawing the rest from reference TRBV7-3 and TRBJ2-7, the complete variable domain is GAGVSQTPSNKVTEKGKYVELRCDPISGHTALYWYRQSLGQGPEFLIYFQGTGAADDSGLPNDRFFAVRPEGSVSTLKIQRTERGDSAVYLCASSPSGGSSYEQYFGPGTRLTVT.

This clone was found once. DNA for the CDR3: TGTGCCAGCAGCGGAGATTTAGACAGAACTGAAGCTTTCTTT. Translated, it gives CASSGDLDRTEAFF. The chain joins TRBV2 to TRBJ1-1; maybe TRBD1 (5 bases). Trimming removed 6 bases at V and 5 bases at J, with 16 bases between. The CDR3 has 14 amino acids. Germline V CDR1 and CDR2: SNHLY, FYNNEI. Full variable domain (remainder filled in from reference TRBV2 and TRBJ1-1): EPEVTQTPSHQVTQMGQEVILRCVPISNHLYFYWYRQILGQKVEFLVSFYNNEISEKSEIFDDQFSVERPDGSNFTLKIRSTKLEDSAMYFCASSGDLDRTEAFFGQGTRLTVV.

This clone was detected once. In nucleotides, the CDR3 is TGTGCCAGTAGTATTACCGGGACTAGCGGGAGCAGTTCTACCTACGAGCAGTACTTC. Translation: CASSITGTSGSSSTYEQYF. V usage is TRBV19 and J usage is TRBJ2-7; 14 bases agree with TRBD2. Trimming removed 3 bases from V and 2 bases from J; junction bases left unmatched: 12. CDR1 and CDR2 (germline): LNHDA, SQIVND (reference sequence). This CDR3 contains 19 residues.

The chain combines TRBV9 with TRBJ2-3; TRBD1 might be the D (5 bases). The germline V gene encodes CDR1 SGDLS and CDR2 YYNGEE. Trimming cost V 3 bases and J 0 bases, with 14 bases left between them. The CDR3 is made up of 16 amino acids. The CDR3 loop reads CASSAGKTPSTDTQYF. In nucleotides, the CDR3 is TGTGCCAGCAGCGCAGGGAAGACCCCTAGCACAGATACGCAGTATTTT.

The chain combines TRBV6-5 with TRBJ2-5; the match to TRBD1 covers 7 bases. CDR3 length: 14 amino acids. J lost 2 bases, V lost 10 bases, and 10 bases had no gene match. The V gene's germline CDR1 is MNHEY and CDR2 SVGAGI. For the CDR3, the DNA is TGTGCCACCCCCGGGACAGCACTTCAAGAGACCCAGTACTTC. This codes for CATPGTALQETQYF.

V is TRBV7-9 and J is TRBJ2-3; 9 nucleotides agree with TRBD2. The CDR3 extends over 16 amino acids. The V gene end was trimmed by 8 bases and the J gene end by 3 bases; junction bases not matched to a gene: 12. CDR1 and CDR2 (germline): SEHNR, FQNEAQ (reference sequence). CDR3 sequence (DNA): TGTGCCAGCGAGCCTTGGAGCGGGAGGTGGACAGATACGCAGTATTTT. It is translated as CASEPWSGRWTDTQYF.

The chain combines TRBV5-6 with TRBJ1-1, with TRBD1 matching 7 bases. Germline V gene data show CDR1 as SGHDT and CDR2 as YYEEEE. The CDR3 length is 15 residues. V lost 3 bases, J lost 4 bases, and 9 bases stayed unmatched. The CDR3 sequence: CASSYDTGQITEAFF. The CDR3 region has the DNA TGTGCCAGCAGCTACGATACGGGACAGATCACTGAAGCTTTCTTT.

The chain has TRBV9 and TRBJ2-1, with 7 bases matching TRBD2. Germline values: CDR1 SGDLS, CDR2 YYNGEE. Trimming cost V 4 bases and J 4 bases; bases outside gene matches: 11. The CDR3 is made up of 16 amino acids. The CDR3 loop reads CASSPLAGVVYNEQFF. CDR3 coding DNA: TGTGCCAGCAGCCCCCTCGCGGGAGTCGTATACAATGAGCAGTTCTTC.